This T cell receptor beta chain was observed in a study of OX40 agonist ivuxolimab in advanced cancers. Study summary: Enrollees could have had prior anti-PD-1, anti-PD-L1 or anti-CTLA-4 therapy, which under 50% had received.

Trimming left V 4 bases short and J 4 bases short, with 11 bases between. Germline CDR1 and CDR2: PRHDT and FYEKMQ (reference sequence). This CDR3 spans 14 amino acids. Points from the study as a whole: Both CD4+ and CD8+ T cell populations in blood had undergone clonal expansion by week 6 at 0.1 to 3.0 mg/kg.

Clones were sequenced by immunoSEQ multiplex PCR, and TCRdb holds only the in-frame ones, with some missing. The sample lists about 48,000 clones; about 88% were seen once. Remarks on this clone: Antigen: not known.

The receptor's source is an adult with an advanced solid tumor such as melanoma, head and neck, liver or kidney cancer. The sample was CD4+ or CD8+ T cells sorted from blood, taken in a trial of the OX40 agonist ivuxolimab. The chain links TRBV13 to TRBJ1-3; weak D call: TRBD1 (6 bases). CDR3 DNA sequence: TGTGCCAGCAGCTCCAACAGGGTCGGAAACACCATATATTTT. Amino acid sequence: CASSSNRVGNTIYF.